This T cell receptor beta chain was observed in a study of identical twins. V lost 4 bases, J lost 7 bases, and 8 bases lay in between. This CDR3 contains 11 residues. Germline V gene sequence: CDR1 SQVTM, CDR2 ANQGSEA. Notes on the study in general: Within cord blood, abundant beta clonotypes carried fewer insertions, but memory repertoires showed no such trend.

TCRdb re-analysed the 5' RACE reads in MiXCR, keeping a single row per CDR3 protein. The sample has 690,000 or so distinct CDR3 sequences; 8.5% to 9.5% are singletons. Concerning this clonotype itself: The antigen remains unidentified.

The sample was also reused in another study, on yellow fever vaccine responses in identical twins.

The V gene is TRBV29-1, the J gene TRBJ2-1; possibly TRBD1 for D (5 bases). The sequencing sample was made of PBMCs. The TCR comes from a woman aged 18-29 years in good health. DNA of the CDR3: TGCAGCGTTGGAAGGGGAAATGAGCAGTTCTTC. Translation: CSVGRGNEQFF.